One sample yielded the 32 T cell receptor beta chains listed below, sequenced in a study of Graves' ophthalmopathy and Graves' hyperthyroidism. Beta-chain TCR CDR3 regions were amplified from RNA transcripts. HTBI primers were used in a first-round RT-PCR, which preceded a second-round multiplex PCR. TCRdb re-called the multiplex PCR reads through MiXCR, storing one row per CDR3 protein. The sample consists of 450,000 or so distinct CDR3 sequences, approximately 15% of them appearing once. Sequenced: blood. These receptors all stem from a young woman with Graves' ophthalmopathy.

This clonotype was seen a few times. DNA of the CDR3: TGTGCCAGTAGTATAAGGGGCATCGAAACCACTGAAGCTTTCTTT. Its translation is CASSIRGIETTEAFF. The gene calls are TRBV19 and TRBJ1-1; D may be TRBD1 (5 bases). The CDR3 is made up of 15 amino acids. The germline CDR1 and CDR2 sequences are LNHDA and SQIVND (reference sequence). Trimming took 2 bases from V and 4 from J, leaving 14 bases between them.

In this sample, this clonotype turned up many times. The chain employs TRBV7-2 and TRBJ2-7, with D possibly matching TRBD1 (6 bases). Trimming pared 4 bases from V and 7 bases from J, leaving 20 bases between. Germline V CDR1 and CDR2: SGHTA, FQGNSA. This CDR3 contains 15 residues. CDR3 DNA: TGTGCCAGCAGCTCAACAGGGCTTGGATTCGGGGAGCAGTACTTC. Translation: CASSSTGLGFGEQYF.

This clonotype has ten or more counts. The chain recombines TRBV2 with TRBJ2-7; D is perhaps TRBD1 or TRBD2 (6 bases each). V dropped 7 bases and J dropped 4 bases, with 20 bases sitting between them. Per germline, CDR1 SNHLY and CDR2 FYNNEI. The CDR3 totals 15 residues. CDR3 sequence reads: CASKWGDIRSYEQYF. CDR3 nucleotide sequence: TGTGCCAGCAAGTGGGGGGACATTCGATCTTACGAGCAGTACTTC.

This clonotype was detected ten times or more. The chain carries TRBV19 and TRBJ1-5; D possibly corresponds to TRBD1 (6 bases). The CDR3 extends over 15 amino acids. Between the trimmed V and J ends, which lost 7 bases and 2 bases, there was a span of 15 bases. CDR1 and CDR2 (germline): LNHDA, SQIVND (reference sequence). The CDR3 DNA reads as TGTGCCAGTACCCGGGGACAATCTCGCAATCAGCCCCAGCATTTT. Residues: CASTRGQSRNQPQHF.

This clonotype has ten or more counts. The chain is built from TRBV24-1 and TRBJ1-1; D gene unclear. This CDR3 comprises 15 residues. V gave up 1 base and J gave up 1 base, with 9 bases separating them. Germline V gene sequence: CDR1 KGHDR, CDR2 SFDVKD. The CDR3 DNA is TGTGCCACCAGTGATTTCGGAGAGGGGAACACTGAAGCTTTCTTT. Translation: CATSDFGEGNTEAFF.

This clonotype was counted once. One end of the junction fails to match germline, which may point to a read error. The rearrangement uses TRBV19 and TRBJ2-7; TRBD2 matches 9 bases. The CDR3 length is 22 residues. Germline loops: CDR1 LNHDA, CDR2 SQIVND (reference sequence). CDR3: CASSPRGGARESGRPSSYEQCF. In nucleotides, the CDR3 is TGTGCCAGTAGTCCCAGGGGCGGGGCCCGGGAGAGCGGGAGGCCCTCGTCCTACGAGCAGTGCTTC. The entire variable domain, with the rest obtained from reference TRBV19 and TRBJ2-7, is as follows: DGGITQSPKYLFRKEGQNVTLSCEQNLNHDAMYWYRQDPGQGLRLIYYSQIVNDFQKGDIAEGYSVSREKKESFPLTVTSAQKNPTAFYLCASSPRGGARESGRPSSYEQCFGPGTRLTVT.

This clonotype has ten or more counts. The chain joins TRBV6-5 to TRBJ2-5, with 7 bases lining up with TRBD2. CDR3 length equals 15 residues. V trimming: 6 bases; J trimming: 3 bases; junction bases outside the gene matches: 10. Germline lookup yields CDR1 MNHEY and CDR2 SVGAGI. The CDR3 reads CASRPLAAPEETQYF. The CDR3 nucleotides are TGTGCCAGCAGACCCCTAGCGGCCCCAGAAGAGACCCAGTACTTC.

V usage is TRBV9 and J usage is TRBJ2-2, with 11 bases fitting TRBD2. The trim removed 0 bases at V and 1 base at J, leaving 5 bases unmatched. This CDR3 region has 18 residues. Looked up from germline, CDR1 is SGDLS and CDR2 is YYNGEE. CDR3 DNA: TGTGCCAGCAGCGTAGACACTAGCGGGGGCGAGAACACCGGGGAGCTGTTTTTT. Protein sequence: CASSVDTSGGENTGELFF.

This clonotype showed up many times. CDR3 in amino acids: CASRPLGASGTDTQYF. DNA for the CDR3: TGTGCCAGCAGACCACTGGGGGCTAGCGGCACAGATACGCAGTATTTT. The chain employs TRBV6-1 and TRBJ2-3; D is tentatively TRBD1 or TRBD2 (6 bases each). CDR3 length: 16 amino acids. The ends were cut back, 6 bases at V and 1 base at J, with 17 bases in the middle. Germline-derived CDR1 and CDR2 are MNHNS and SASEGT.

This clonotype was detected ten times or more. The chain links TRBV12-3 or TRBV12-4 to TRBJ1-2; D is ambiguous. Deletions cut 7 bases from V and 4 bases from J, with 10 bases between. The CDR3 is 12 amino acids. Here the CDR3 reads CASTSLSYGYTF. CDR3 nucleotides: TGTGCCAGCACCTCCCTAAGCTATGGCTACACCTTC.

This clonotype has a count of ten or more. The chain recombines TRBV5-1 with TRBJ2-7, with 7 bases fitting TRBD1. Germline CDR1 and CDR2: SGHRS and YFSETQ. This CDR3 comprises 15 residues. With V trimmed by 7 bases and J by 0 bases, 10 bases remained unmatched. The CDR3 loop is CASRLGYRGSYEQYF. CDR3 nucleotide sequence: TGCGCCAGCCGGCTGGGGTACAGGGGCTCCTACGAGCAGTACTTC.

This clonotype came up many times. This chain joins TRBV20-1 and TRBJ1-2; D is possibly TRBD1 (5 bases). Per germline, CDR1 DFQATT and CDR2 SNEGSKA (reference sequence). CDR3 length equals 13 residues. V shed 5 bases and J shed 4 bases, with 14 bases lying between them. CDR3 sequence reads: CSARRERGYGYTF. In DNA form, the CDR3 reads TGCAGTGCTCGCAGGGAACGTGGCTATGGCTACACCTTC.

This clonotype has a count of ten or more. This chain joins TRBV6-1 and TRBJ1-1; D is perhaps TRBD1 (5 bases). This CDR3 has 14 residues. Germline V CDR1 and CDR2: MNHNS, SASEGT. Between the trimmed V and J ends, which lost 7 bases and 3 bases, there was a span of 15 bases. CDR3 in amino acids: CASKGREGYTEAFF. The CDR3 region has the DNA TGTGCCAGCAAAGGCAGGGAAGGGTACACTGAAGCTTTCTTT.

This chain joins TRBV7-3 and TRBJ1-3, with a tentative D call TRBD1 (6 bases). V shed 0 bases and J shed 3 bases, with 12 bases lying between them. Germline values: CDR1 SGHTA, CDR2 FQGTGA. The CDR3 totals 16 residues. The chain's CDR3 is CASSLTSGGFGNTIYF. CDR3 nucleotides: TGTGCCAGCAGCTTAACGTCGGGGGGCTTTGGAAACACCATATATTTT.

On this clonotype itself: Germline and junction disagree at one end, which may indicate a read error. The rearrangement uses TRBV6-1 and TRBJ1-1; no definite D call. The V gene's germline CDR1 is MNHNS and CDR2 SASEGT. This CDR3 spans 13 amino acids. CDR3 DNA sequence: TGTGCCAGCAGTCCCCGCTCGAACACTGATGCTTTCTTT. Protein: CASSPRSNTDAFF.

This clonotype came up many times. The genes are TRBV7-3 and TRBJ1-6; D gene unclear. Trimming shortened V by 1 base and J by 0 bases, and 13 bases separated the two germline ends. Germline V gives CDR1 SGHTA, CDR2 FQGTGA. The CDR3 consists of 18 residues. The DNA for the CDR3 is TGTGCCAGCAGCTTAAAGGGCGGAGGCCCCTCCTATAATTCACCCCTCCACTTT. Protein: CASSLKGGGPSYNSPLHF.

This clonotype was counted many times. The V and J genes are TRBV24-1 and TRBJ1-5; no reliable D call. This CDR3 is 15 amino acids long. CDR1 and CDR2 (germline): KGHDR, SFDVKD. Trimming removed 4 bases from V and 4 bases from J, with 13 bases in between. The CDR3 sequence is CATSEAGNGNQPQHF. The CDR3 DNA reads as TGTGCCACCAGTGAAGCTGGGAATGGGAATCAGCCCCAGCATTTT.

This clonotype appeared many times. This chain uses TRBV27 with TRBJ2-7, with 8 bases aligning to TRBD2. Germline loops: CDR1 MNHEY, CDR2 SMNVEV (reference sequence). The CDR3 extends over 11 amino acids. V lost 3 bases to trimming and J lost 9 bases; unmatched junction nucleotides: 1. Written as DNA, the CDR3 is TGTGCCAGCAGTTTCGGGGGGGTGCAGTACTTC. As protein: CASSFGGVQYF.

In its sample, this clonotype was seen many times. The J gene is TRBJ2-7, the V gene TRBV20-1; 11 bases map to TRBD2. J gave up 3 bases and V 3 bases, and 10 bases lay outside the gene matches. This CDR3 is 16 amino acids long. Germline CDR1 reads DFQATT; CDR2 reads SNEGSKA (reference sequence). CDR3 loop: CSASHPSGTSGYEQYF. The CDR3 DNA reads as TGCAGTGCTAGCCACCCATCCGGGACTAGCGGCTACGAGCAGTACTTC.

The gene calls are TRBV5-1 and TRBJ2-5; TRBD2 aligns across 9 bases. The germline V gene has CDR1 SGHRS and CDR2 YFSETQ. CDR3 length: 16 amino acids. J gave up 4 bases and V 3 bases, and 10 bases lay outside the gene matches. The CDR3 is CASSWAREAGGETQYF. Here the CDR3 DNA reads TGCGCCAGCAGCTGGGCCAGGGAAGCGGGAGGAGAGACCCAGTACTTC.

This clonotype was recorded a few times. The CDR3 loop is CSASLAGVTDTQYF. CDR3 sequence (DNA): TGCAGTGCTAGTCTAGCGGGGGTCACAGATACGCAGTATTTT. The rearrangement links TRBV20-1 to TRBJ2-3, with TRBD2 matching 10 bases. The CDR3 runs 14 residues. Germline CDR1 DFQATT, CDR2 SNEGSKA (reference sequence). With 3 bases clipped from V and 2 bases from J, the junction kept 2 bases outside the gene matches.

There are many counts of this clonotype. The rearrangement joins TRBV12-3 or TRBV12-4 to TRBJ2-3; TRBD2 matches at 7 bases. With 5 bases clipped from V and 2 bases from J, the junction kept 7 bases outside the gene matches. This CDR3 spans 15 amino acids. CDR3: CASSLEAGYTDTQYF. The CDR3 nucleotides read TGTGCCAGCAGTCTCGAAGCGGGGTACACAGATACGCAGTATTTT.

This clonotype was seen more than once but under ten times. J is TRBJ2-7 and V is TRBV7-8; TRBD2 aligns across 9 bases. The trim removed 0 bases at V and 2 bases at J, leaving 5 bases unmatched. Germline V gives CDR1 SGHVS, CDR2 FQNEAQ. The CDR3 loop spans 16 amino acids. CDR3 sequence: CASSLAGTSLTYEQYF. CDR3 DNA sequence: TGTGCCAGCAGCTTAGCCGGGACTAGCTTGACCTACGAGCAGTACTTC.

With regard to this clonotype: A read error may explain this, as a much larger clone is one base away. The V and J genes are TRBV12-3 or TRBV12-4 and TRBJ1-1; D remains ambiguous. The CDR3 length is 15 residues. The CDR3 spells CTSSLSGGQRAEAFF. The CDR3 region has the DNA TGTACCAGCAGTTTATCGGGCGGTCAAAGGGCTGAAGCTTTCTTT.

This chain connects TRBV20-1 to TRBJ2-7; TRBD2 matches at 13 bases. V lost 3 bases, J lost 2 bases, and 7 bases stayed unmatched. CDR3 length equals 16 residues. Germline V gene sequence: CDR1 DFQATT, CDR2 SNEGSKA (reference sequence). The CDR3 DNA reads as TGCAGTGCTAGGTTTCCGGGACTAGCGGGGACCTACGAGCAGTACTTC. The encoded protein is CSARFPGLAGTYEQYF.

This clonotype was recorded many times. The chain is built from TRBV5-4 and TRBJ2-5; D is perhaps TRBD2 (6 bases). This CDR3 is 14 amino acids long. Germline assignment: CDR1 SGHNT and CDR2 YYREEE (reference sequence). Trimming removed 4 bases at V and 4 bases at J, with 14 bases between. The CDR3 loop is CASSGGTIGETQYF. The DNA for the CDR3 is TGTGCCAGCAGCGGGGGGACGATCGGAGAGACCCAGTACTTC.

This clonotype occurred a few times. The chain links TRBV7-2 to TRBJ2-5; 8 bases match TRBD1. The CDR3 covers 15 residues. V shed 3 bases and J 3 bases; nucleotides not matched to a gene: 6. Germline values: CDR1 SGHTA, CDR2 FQGNSA. The CDR3 region is CASSFQTGVKETQYF. CDR3 in DNA: TGTGCCAGCAGCTTCCAGACAGGGGTGAAAGAGACCCAGTACTTC.

This clonotype was observed many times. The V and J genes are TRBV7-8 and TRBJ1-5; D may be TRBD1 (5 bases). The V gene lost 7 bases and the J gene lost 0 bases, with 19 bases spanning the gap. The V gene's germline CDR1 is SGHVS and CDR2 FQNEAQ. The CDR3 consists of 17 residues. The CDR3 DNA reads TGTGCCAGCATCAAGACAGTTAGTAGGTTTAGCAATCAGCCCCAGCATTTT. Translation: CASIKTVSRFSNQPQHF. Full variable domain (outside the CDR3, taken from reference TRBV7-8 and TRBJ1-5): GAGVSQSPRYKVAKRGQDVALRCDPISGHVSLFWYQQALGQGPEFLTYFQNEAQLDKSGLPSDRFFAERPEGSVSTLKIQRTQQEDSAVYLCASIKTVSRFSNQPQHFGDGTRLSIL.

This chain links TRBV30 with TRBJ2-7, with 9 bases aligning to TRBD2. Per the germline V gene, CDR1 is GTSNPN and CDR2 is SVGIG (reference sequence). Trimming removed 2 bases from V and 2 bases from J; junction bases left unmatched: 1. The CDR3 extends over 13 amino acids. The CDR3 spells CAWSSGGPYEQYF. CDR3 sequence (DNA): TGTGCCTGGAGTAGCGGGGGGCCCTACGAGCAGTACTTC.

A note on this clonotype: Sequence at one end of the junction differs from germline and may be a read error. The chain couples TRBV29-1 to TRBJ2-4; no definite D call. CDR3 length equals 12 residues. The germline CDR1 and CDR2 sequences are SQVTM and ANQGSEA. CDR3 amino acids: CSVEDNGDIKYF. Here the CDR3 DNA reads TGCAGCGTTGAAGATAATGGAGACATTAAGTACTTC.

The chain couples TRBV11-2 to TRBJ2-3; 13 bases line up with TRBD2. V trimming: 5 bases; J trimming: 10 bases; junction bases outside the gene matches: 15. There are 17 residues in the CDR3. Germline V gene data show CDR1 as SGHAT and CDR2 as FQNNGV. The CDR3 region has the DNA TGTGCCAGCAGCCCGACCCTACTAGCGGGAGGGCCGGTCGCGCAGTATTTT. It encodes CASSPTLLAGGPVAQYF.

This clonotype came up a few times. One junction end does not reproduce the germline sequence, and a read error may be involved. The V and J genes are TRBV12-3 or TRBV12-4 and TRBJ1-1, with 8 bases matching TRBD1. The CDR3 spans 15 residues. CDR3 nucleotides: TGTGCCAGCACCAGGACAGGGACCTCGACGGGTGAATCTTTCTTT. Protein sequence: CASTRTGTSTGESFF.